The 16 T cell receptor beta chains in this list originate from one sample, sequenced in a study of cytomegalovirus exposure and HLA in healthy donors. This PCR relied on a set of 60 Vbeta primers and 13 Jbeta primers. The data were produced by immunoSEQ multiplex PCR, yet TCRdb's version contains in-frame clones alone and is incomplete. The sample yields under 200,000 clones, 65% to 90% seen once. The material sequenced was PBMCs. The receptors stem from a man in his forties or fifties in good health and CMV-seropositive.

The V gene is TRBV6-1, the J gene TRBJ2-3; possibly TRBD2 for D (6 bases). V dropped 10 bases and J dropped 0 bases, with 11 bases sitting between them. The germline CDR1 and CDR2 sequences are MNHNS and SASEGT. The CDR3 has 13 residues. In nucleotides, the CDR3 is TGTGCCACCGTCGCGGGAAGCACAGATACGCAGTATTTT. Its protein product is CATVAGSTDTQYF.

The gene calls are TRBV18 and TRBJ1-1, with D maybe TRBD1 (6 bases). The length of the CDR3 is 13 residues. V lost 3 bases to trimming and J lost 6 bases, with 11 bases between them. The germline CDR1 and CDR2 sequences are KGHSH and LQKENI. CDR3 DNA sequence: TGTGCCAGCTCACCCCCGACAGGATCTGAAGCTTTCTTT. Its protein product is CASSPPTGSEAFF.

The chain uses TRBV28 and TRBJ2-3, with 11 bases fitting TRBD2. The CDR3 sequence is 16 residues long. The junction had 11 bases not matched to a gene; V was cut back by 4 bases and J by 8 bases. Germline-derived CDR1 and CDR2 are MDHEN and SYDVKM. CDR3 sequence reads: CASSSGTSGGVGTQYF. DNA of the CDR3: TGTGCCAGCAGTTCCGGGACTAGCGGAGGGGTGGGTACGCAGTATTTT.

This chain uses TRBV7-9 with TRBJ1-2; D possibly corresponds to TRBD1 (5 bases). The ends were cut back, 8 bases at V and 2 bases at J, with 15 bases in the middle. Germline assignment: CDR1 SEHNR and CDR2 FQNEAQ (reference sequence). The CDR3 extends over 14 amino acids. The DNA for the CDR3 is TGTGCCAGCCGTTCATCCGGGGGGAACTATGGCTACACCTTC. It encodes CASRSSGGNYGYTF.

Remarks on this clone: Other DNA sequences from this sample encode an identical CDR3 as well. The chain recombines TRBV6-1 with TRBJ2-3, with D possibly TRBD2 on 6 matching bases. The germline CDR1 and CDR2 sequences are MNHNS and SASEGT. V was shortened by 1 base and J by 3 bases, with 8 bases between the two germline ends. The length of the CDR3 is 14 residues. For the CDR3, the DNA is TGTGCCAGCAGTGAAGGGCGGGGAACAGATACGCAGTATTTT. Translating gives CASSEGRGTDTQYF.

The V and J genes are TRBV9 and TRBJ1-2; D not resolved. V was shortened by 3 bases and J by 2 bases, with 17 bases between the two germline ends. The germline V gene has CDR1 SGDLS and CDR2 YYNGEE. The CDR3 runs to 16 residues. The CDR3 DNA reads as TGTGCCAGCAGCGCCACGGTGGCGGCTGTAAACTATGGCTACACCTTC. This encodes CASSATVAAVNYGYTF.

The rearrangement joins TRBV27 to TRBJ2-7, with TRBD1 matching 9 bases. Germline V CDR1 and CDR2: MNHEY, SMNVEV (reference sequence). The junction had 6 bases not matched to a gene; V was cut back by 4 bases and J by 2 bases. The CDR3 is 15 residues long. In DNA form, the CDR3 reads TGTGCCAGCAGTTACAAGGACAGGGGACCCTACGAGCAGTACTTC. This codes for CASSYKDRGPYEQYF.

The rearrangement joins TRBV9 to TRBJ1-1; no reliable D call. Trimming removed 3 bases at V and 1 base at J, with 10 bases between. The CDR3 is made up of 14 amino acids. CDR1 is SGDLS and CDR2 is YYNGEE in the germline V gene. CDR3 sequence (DNA): TGTGCCAGCAGCGGGCCTCCTTCGAACACTGAAGCTTTCTTT. Protein: CASSGPPSNTEAFF.

The chain employs TRBV9 and TRBJ1-1; TRBD1 might be the D (5 bases). Per the germline V gene, CDR1 is SGDLS and CDR2 is YYNGEE. V lost 0 bases and J 4 bases, leaving 13 bases between the germline ends. There are 15 residues in the CDR3. The CDR3 loop is CASSVGGVSGTEAFF. The CDR3 nucleotides are TGTGCCAGCAGCGTAGGGGGGGTATCGGGCACTGAAGCTTTCTTT.

The chain combines TRBV13 with TRBJ1-6; D is unclear. The CDR3 length is 12 residues. The V end lost 5 bases, the J end lost 7 bases, and 6 bases lay between the germline ends. CDR1 is PRHDT, CDR2 FYEKMQ, per germline (reference sequence). The CDR3 loop is CASSTVNSPLHF. As DNA, the CDR3 is TGTGCCAGCAGCACGGTCAATTCACCCCTCCACTTT.

The rearrangement uses TRBV6-5 and TRBJ1-2; 8 bases agree with TRBD1. The trim removed 6 bases at V and 7 bases at J, leaving 7 bases unmatched. The CDR3 sequence is 13 residues long. Germline V gene lookup returns CDR1 MNHEY and CDR2 SVGAGI. Here the CDR3 reads CASRRQGQGGYTF. CDR3 coding DNA: TGTGCCAGCAGGCGACAGGGGCAGGGTGGCTACACCTTC.

This rearrangement joins TRBV13 to TRBJ2-1, with D possibly matching TRBD2 (5 bases). Germline CDR1 PRHDT, CDR2 FYEKMQ (reference sequence). The CDR3 has 16 amino acids. The V gene lost 3 bases and the J gene lost 0 bases, with 12 bases spanning the gap. This CDR3 is CASSFLGSSSYNEQFF. The DNA for the CDR3 is TGTGCCAGCAGCTTTTTGGGGAGTAGCTCCTACAATGAGCAGTTCTTC.

This clone has only one observation. V is TRBV5-1 and J is TRBJ1-1; D ambiguous. V was shortened by 4 bases and J by 4 bases, with 11 bases between the two germline ends. This CDR3 region has 13 residues. Per the germline V gene, CDR1 is SGHRS and CDR2 is YFSETQ. The CDR3 region has the DNA TGCGCCAGCAGCCCTCCCTCGGGCACTGAAGCTTTCTTT. Its protein is CASSPPSGTEAFF.

This chain links TRBV5-1 with TRBJ2-1; 8 bases line up with TRBD2. The CDR3 spans 15 residues. Germline V gives CDR1 SGHRS, CDR2 YFSETQ. V lost 0 bases, J lost 6 bases, and 5 bases stayed unmatched. The CDR3 DNA reads TGCGCCAGCAGCTTGGAGAGCGGGAGCTTCAATGAGCAGTTCTTC. It yields the protein CASSLESGSFNEQFF.

V usage is TRBV5-1 and J usage is TRBJ2-7, with D unclear. The germline V gene encodes CDR1 SGHRS and CDR2 YFSETQ. This CDR3 has 13 amino acids. V dropped 4 bases and J dropped 1 base, with 9 bases sitting between them. As DNA, the CDR3 is TGCGCCAGCAGCCCTACGAGGTCCTACGAGCAGTACTTC. Its protein product is CASSPTRSYEQYF.

The chain links TRBV5-6 to TRBJ1-5; D may be TRBD1 (6 bases). This CDR3 has 15 residues. The V end was cut by 4 bases, the J end by 3 bases, with 14 bases between. Germline V CDR1 and CDR2: SGHDT, YYEEEE. CDR3 amino acids: CASSLSDRSNQPQHF. The DNA of the CDR3 is TGTGCCAGCAGCCTATCAGACAGGTCCAATCAGCCCCAGCATTTT.